These 20 T cell receptor beta chains share one sample of origin, sequenced in a study of identical twins. TCRdb itself ran the 5' RACE reads through MiXCR, one entry per CDR3 protein. Here the sample spans some 460,000 distinct CDR3 sequences, 13% to 15% being singletons. The sample was also reused in another study, on yellow fever vaccine responses in identical twins.

Sequenced input: CD4+ T cells sorted from blood. The receptors shown here come from a woman in her late teens or twenties in good health.

The chain has TRBV4-1 and TRBJ2-5; 7 nucleotides agree with TRBD1. The CDR3 is 14 residues long. J lost 5 bases, V lost 3 bases, and 6 bases had no gene match. The germline CDR1 and CDR2 sequences are MGHRA and YSYEKL. The CDR3 nucleotides read TGCGCCAGCAGCCACACAGGGGTTGAGGAGACCCAGTACTTC. This codes for CASSHTGVEETQYF.

The genes are TRBV30 and TRBJ2-7; TRBD2 is a possible D gene (5 bases). Germline V CDR1 and CDR2: GTSNPN, SVGIG (reference sequence). The length of the CDR3 is 14 residues. V lost 0 bases to trimming and J lost 6 bases, with 15 bases between them. CDR3 region: CAWSVGRLGGEQYF. The CDR3 DNA reads as TGTGCCTGGAGTGTCGGGCGGCTCGGAGGCGAGCAGTACTTC.

This clonotype has a handful of counts. This chain links TRBV2 with TRBJ2-2; possibly TRBD2 for D (5 bases). The CDR3 length is 16 residues. Trimming took 4 bases from V and 6 from J, leaving 18 bases between them. CDR1 SNHLY and CDR2 FYNNEI come from the germline V gene. The CDR3 coding sequence is TGTGCCAGCAGTGCCCTAGGACTGGGCGGATCCGGGGAGCTGTTTTTT. Amino acids: CASSALGLGGSGELFF.

V gene TRBV6-5 combines with J gene TRBJ1-4; 10 nucleotides agree with TRBD1. Germline values: CDR1 MNHEY, CDR2 SVGAGI. The CDR3 consists of 16 residues. With 2 bases clipped from V and 8 bases from J, the junction kept 8 bases outside the gene matches. The CDR3 loop is CASSYGSGTGDEKLFF. The CDR3, as DNA: TGTGCCAGCAGTTACGGGTCGGGGACAGGGGACGAAAAACTGTTTTTT.

This chain connects TRBV5-1 to TRBJ2-5; D uncertain. Germline-derived CDR1 and CDR2 are SGHRS and YFSETQ. The CDR3 contains 16 residues. The V and J ends lost 0 bases and 2 bases respectively, with 14 bases between them. The CDR3 sequence: CASSLAISDAQETQYF. For the CDR3, the DNA is TGCGCCAGCAGCTTGGCAATTTCGGACGCACAAGAGACCCAGTACTTC.

This rearrangement joins TRBV6-5 to TRBJ1-1, with TRBD1 identical over 7 bases. Germline-derived CDR1 and CDR2 are MNHEY and SVGAGI. There are 11 residues in the CDR3. Losses at the gene ends were 6 bases for V and 7 bases for J; bases not matched to a gene: 2. The CDR3 region has the DNA TGTGCCAGCAGCCGACAGGGTGAAGCTTTCTTT. Translation: CASSRQGEAFF.

In this sample, this clonotype turned up many times. V is TRBV7-2 and J is TRBJ2-1; a possible D gene is TRBD2 (6 bases). This CDR3 region has 17 residues. Germline V gene lookup returns CDR1 SGHTA and CDR2 FQGNSA. Trimming shortened V by 4 bases and J by 7 bases, and 23 bases separated the two germline ends. DNA for the CDR3: TGTGCCAGCAGCTACCCCCTGGCGGGGATTCTCAGTAATGAGCAGTTCTTC. Translating gives CASSYPLAGILSNEQFF.

Only a few counts were recorded for this clonotype. The V call is TRBV7-8, the J call TRBJ2-7, with D maybe TRBD2 (6 bases). This CDR3 has 15 residues. Trimming stripped 6 bases from V and 1 base from J, with 16 bases between. CDR1 is SGHVS, CDR2 FQNEAQ, per germline. As DNA, the CDR3 is TGTGCCAGCAGTTCAACCGGGACTTTTTCCTACGAGCAGTACTTC. Its protein is CASSSTGTFSYEQYF.

This clonotype turned up a few times. The J gene is TRBJ2-4, the V gene TRBV12-3 or TRBV12-4, with D maybe TRBD2 (5 bases). This CDR3 has 14 residues. The V and J ends lost 7 bases and 1 base respectively, with 11 bases between them. Written as DNA, the CDR3 is TGTGCCAGCACCCCCGGCGGGGCCAAAAACATTCAGTACTTC. The encoded protein is CASTPGGAKNIQYF.

This clonotype came up many times. The rearrangement uses TRBV5-1 and TRBJ2-3; no clear D. The V and J ends lost 4 bases and 2 bases respectively, with 14 bases between them. Per the germline V gene, CDR1 is SGHRS and CDR2 is YFSETQ. This CDR3 is 15 amino acids long. CDR3: CASSMDGFPTDTQYF. In nucleotides, the CDR3 is TGCGCCAGCAGCATGGACGGCTTTCCCACAGATACGCAGTATTTT.

The chain recombines TRBV25-1 with TRBJ2-3; TRBD1 aligns across 8 bases. J lost 3 bases, V lost 2 bases, and 7 bases had no gene match. CDR3 length equals 16 residues. Germline V CDR1 and CDR2: MGHDK, SYGVNS. In nucleotides, the CDR3 is TGTGCCAGCAGTGAAGGACAGGGAGTGTTTACAGATACGCAGTATTTT. It encodes CASSEGQGVFTDTQYF.

Only a few counts were recorded for this clonotype. The chain carries TRBV7-2 and TRBJ2-1, with a weak D call TRBD2 (6 bases). Per germline, CDR1 SGHTA and CDR2 FQGNSA. This CDR3 contains 15 residues. Deletions cut 4 bases from V and 4 bases from J, with 14 bases between. The CDR3 loop reads CASSSTVAEYNEQFF. CDR3 in DNA: TGTGCCAGCAGCTCGACAGTAGCGGAGTACAATGAGCAGTTCTTC.

The V gene is TRBV3-1, the J gene TRBJ2-7; TRBD1 agrees at 8 bases. The germline V gene encodes CDR1 LGHDT and CDR2 YNNKEL (reference sequence). The length of the CDR3 is 17 residues. V shed 4 bases, J shed 0 bases, and the junction held 11 bases outside the gene matches. CDR3 amino acids: CASSRGKRDRSSYEQYF. CDR3 in DNA: TGTGCCAGCAGCCGCGGGAAACGGGACAGGAGCTCCTACGAGCAGTACTTC.

The genes are TRBV5-1 and TRBJ2-1, with a possible D match to TRBD1 (8 bases). The germline V gene has CDR1 SGHRS and CDR2 YFSETQ. The V end was cut by 3 bases, the J end by 3 bases, with 19 bases between. The CDR3 contains 17 residues. Here the CDR3 DNA reads TGCGCCAGCAGCTCGGGAGGAGTGACAGGGGACTACAATGAGCAGTTCTTC. It translates to CASSSGGVTGDYNEQFF.

The genes are TRBV27 and TRBJ1-1; weak D call: TRBD1 (5 bases). Germline loops: CDR1 MNHEY, CDR2 SMNVEV (reference sequence). The CDR3 has 16 residues. V was shortened by 5 bases and J by 1 base, with 17 bases between the two germline ends. The CDR3 DNA reads TGTGCCAGCAGTCGGCTTCCCGGGACGGGGAACACTGAAGCTTTCTTT. This gives the protein CASSRLPGTGNTEAFF.

This clonotype was recorded a few times. This chain uses TRBV28 with TRBJ2-5; D gene uncertain. The V end was cut by 7 bases, the J end by 2 bases, with 11 bases between. The CDR3 has 13 amino acids. CDR1 and CDR2 from the germline V gene are MDHEN and SYDVKM. CDR3 sequence reads: CASNFGVQETQYF. CDR3 DNA sequence: TGTGCCAGCAATTTTGGAGTACAAGAGACCCAGTACTTC. The entire variable domain, with the rest obtained from reference TRBV28 and TRBJ2-5, is as follows: DVKVTQSSRYLVKRTGEKVFLECVQDMDHENMFWYRQDPGLGLRLIYFSYDVKMKEKGDIPEGYSVSREKKERFSLILESASTNQTSMYLCASNFGVQETQYFGPGTRLLVL.

Here the CDR3 DNA reads TGTGCCACCAGTGATTCCTGGGAGCTGTTTTTT. Its protein product is CATSDSWELFF. The chain has TRBV24-1 and TRBJ2-2; D is ambiguous. Deletions cut 2 bases from V and 9 bases from J, with 3 bases between. The CDR3 runs to 11 residues. Germline assignment: CDR1 KGHDR and CDR2 SFDVKD.

This chain connects TRBV24-1 to TRBJ2-3, with no clear D. The V gene lost 1 base and the J gene lost 0 bases, with 4 bases spanning the gap. The CDR3 totals 14 residues. Germline V gene lookup returns CDR1 KGHDR and CDR2 SFDVKD. CDR3 DNA sequence: TGTGCCACCAGTGATTTTGTGAGCACAGATACGCAGTATTTT. Amino acid sequence: CATSDFVSTDTQYF.

This clonotype was seen at least ten times. This chain uses TRBV16 with TRBJ2-5; the D is unclear. Germline V gives CDR1 KGHSY, CDR2 FQNENV. This CDR3 comprises 12 residues. V lost 0 bases to trimming and J lost 5 bases, with 4 bases between them. CDR3: CASSQSGETQYF. DNA of the CDR3: TGTGCCAGCAGCCAATCTGGTGAGACCCAGTACTTC.

The chain couples TRBV7-9 to TRBJ2-3, with TRBD1 as a possible D gene (6 bases). The germline V gene has CDR1 SEHNR and CDR2 FQNEAQ (reference sequence). The CDR3 spans 14 residues. Trimming pared 5 bases from V and 11 bases from J, leaving 20 bases between. The CDR3 here is CASSNGQPRSVQYF. The CDR3 DNA sequence: TGTGCCAGCAGCAACGGACAGCCCCGAAGCGTGCAGTATTTT. The whole variable domain, filled in from reference TRBV7-9 and TRBJ2-3, reads DTGVSQNPRHKITKRGQNVTFRCDPISEHNRLYWYRQTLGQGPEFLTYFQNEAQLEKSRLLSDRFSAERPKGSFSTLEIQRTEQGDSAMYLCASSNGQPRSVQYFGPGTRLTVL.